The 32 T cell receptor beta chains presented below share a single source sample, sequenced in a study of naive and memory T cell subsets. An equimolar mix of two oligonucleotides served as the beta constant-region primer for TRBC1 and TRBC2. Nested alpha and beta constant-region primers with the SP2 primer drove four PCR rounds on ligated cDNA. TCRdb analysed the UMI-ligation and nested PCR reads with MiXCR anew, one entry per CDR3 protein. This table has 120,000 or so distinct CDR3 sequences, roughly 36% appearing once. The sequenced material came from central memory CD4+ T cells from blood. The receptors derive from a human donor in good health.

CDR3 residues: CASSRYLAEPYNEQFF. In nucleotides, the CDR3 is TGTGCCAGCAGCAGGTATCTAGCGGAACCTTACAATGAGCAGTTCTTC. The chain couples TRBV5-6 to TRBJ2-1, with 7 bases that match TRBD2. Germline loops: CDR1 SGHDT, CDR2 YYEEEE. The CDR3 spans 16 residues. J lost 4 bases, V lost 4 bases, and 11 bases had no gene match.

The DNA of the CDR3 is TGCGCCAGCAGCCTTGGACTAGCGGGAGGGGAAGAGACCCAGTACTTC. It is translated as CASSLGLAGGEETQYF. This chain joins TRBV5-1 and TRBJ2-5; 15 bases match TRBD2. Germline CDR1 SGHRS, CDR2 YFSETQ. V lost 4 bases and J lost 3; bases outside the gene matches: 4. The CDR3 is made up of 16 amino acids. Supplemented by reference TRBV5-1 and TRBJ2-5, the full variable domain reads KAGVTQTPRYLIKTRGQQVTLSCSPISGHRSVSWYQQTPGQGLQFLFEYFSETQRNKGNFPGRFSGRQFSNSRSEMNVSTLELGDSALYLCASSLGLAGGEETQYFGPGTRLLVL.

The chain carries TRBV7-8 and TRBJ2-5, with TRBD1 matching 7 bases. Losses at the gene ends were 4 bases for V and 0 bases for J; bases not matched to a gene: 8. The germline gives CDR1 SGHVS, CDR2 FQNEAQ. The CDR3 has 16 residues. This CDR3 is CASSSRTGDYQETQYF. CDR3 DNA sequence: TGTGCCAGCAGCTCTCGGACAGGAGACTACCAAGAGACCCAGTACTTC.

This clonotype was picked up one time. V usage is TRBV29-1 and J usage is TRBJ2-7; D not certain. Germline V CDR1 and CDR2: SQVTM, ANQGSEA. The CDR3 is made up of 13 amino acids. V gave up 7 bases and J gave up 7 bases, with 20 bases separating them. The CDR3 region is CSGLSILAGEQYF. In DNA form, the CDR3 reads TGCAGCGGTCTCAGCATATTGGCAGGAGAGCAGTACTTC.

The CDR3 nucleotides are TGTGCCAGCAGCTTTCGACAGGGGGCCTTCTTGAACACTGAAGCTTTCTTT. Its protein product is CASSFRQGAFLNTEAFF. The chain employs TRBV5-5 and TRBJ1-1; TRBD1 matches at 10 bases. Germline loops: CDR1 SGHKS, CDR2 YYEKEE (reference sequence). V gave up 2 bases and J gave up 0 bases; unmatched junction bases: 7. CDR3 length equals 17 residues.

CDR3 in amino acids: CASSRGAGGAFF. The CDR3 coding sequence is TGTGCCAGCAGCCGGGGGGCAGGAGGAGCTTTCTTT. V gene TRBV3-1 combines with J gene TRBJ1-1; D is perhaps TRBD1 (6 bases). Germline values: CDR1 LGHDT, CDR2 YNNKEL (reference sequence). The CDR3 covers 12 residues. Between the trimmed V and J ends, which lost 4 bases and 10 bases, there was a span of 13 bases.

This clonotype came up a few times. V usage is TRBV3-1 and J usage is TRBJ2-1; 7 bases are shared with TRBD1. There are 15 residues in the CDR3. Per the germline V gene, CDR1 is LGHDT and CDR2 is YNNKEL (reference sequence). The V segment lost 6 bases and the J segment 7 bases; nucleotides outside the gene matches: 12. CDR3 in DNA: TGTGCCAGCAGGGACGACAGGGCAGTTGGAAATGAGCAGTTCTTC. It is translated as CASRDDRAVGNEQFF.

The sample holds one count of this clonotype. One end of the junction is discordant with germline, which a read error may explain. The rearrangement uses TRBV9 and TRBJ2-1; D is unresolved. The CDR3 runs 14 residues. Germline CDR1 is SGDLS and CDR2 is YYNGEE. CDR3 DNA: TGTGCCAGCAGCGTAGGGGTAACCTCGGATGAGCAGGTCTTC. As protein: CASSVGVTSDEQVF.

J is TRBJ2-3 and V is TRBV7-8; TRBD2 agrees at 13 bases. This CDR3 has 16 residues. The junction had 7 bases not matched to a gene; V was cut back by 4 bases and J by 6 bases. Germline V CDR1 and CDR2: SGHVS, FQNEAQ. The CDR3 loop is CASSSRTSGSSDTQYF. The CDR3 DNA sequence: TGTGCCAGCAGCTCGCGGACTAGCGGGAGTTCGGATACGCAGTATTTT.

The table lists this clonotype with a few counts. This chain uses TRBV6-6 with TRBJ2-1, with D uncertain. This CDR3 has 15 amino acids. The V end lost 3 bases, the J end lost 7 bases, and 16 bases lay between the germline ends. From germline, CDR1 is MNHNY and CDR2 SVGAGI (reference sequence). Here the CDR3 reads CASSYKGSGLNEQFF. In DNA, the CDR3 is TGTGCCAGCAGTTATAAAGGGTCGGGTTTGAATGAGCAGTTCTTC.

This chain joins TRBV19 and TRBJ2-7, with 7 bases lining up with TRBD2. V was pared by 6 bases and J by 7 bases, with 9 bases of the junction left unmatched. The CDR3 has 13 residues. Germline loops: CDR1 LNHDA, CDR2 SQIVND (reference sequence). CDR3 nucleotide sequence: TGTGCCAGTAGCAACTTAGGAGCGGGGGAGCAGTACTTC. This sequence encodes CASSNLGAGEQYF.

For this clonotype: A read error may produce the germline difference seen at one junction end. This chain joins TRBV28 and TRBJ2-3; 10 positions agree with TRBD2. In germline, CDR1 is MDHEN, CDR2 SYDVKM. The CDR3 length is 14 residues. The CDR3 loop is CASRASGRLDTQYF. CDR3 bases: TGTGCGAGCAGGGCTAGCGGGAGATTAGATACGCAGTATTTT.

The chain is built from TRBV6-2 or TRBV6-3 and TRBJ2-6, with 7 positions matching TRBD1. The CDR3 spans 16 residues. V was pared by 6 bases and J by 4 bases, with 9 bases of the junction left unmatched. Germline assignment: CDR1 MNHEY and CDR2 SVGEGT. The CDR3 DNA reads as TGTGCCAGCAGAGATGAGGGGGCGCCAGGGGCCAACGTCCTGACTTTC. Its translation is CASRDEGAPGANVLTF.

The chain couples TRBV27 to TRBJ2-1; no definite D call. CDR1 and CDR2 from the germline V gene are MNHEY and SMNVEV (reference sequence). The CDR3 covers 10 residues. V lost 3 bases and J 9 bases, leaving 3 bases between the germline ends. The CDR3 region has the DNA TGTGCCAGCAGTTTGATTGAGCAGTTCTTC. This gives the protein CASSLIEQFF.

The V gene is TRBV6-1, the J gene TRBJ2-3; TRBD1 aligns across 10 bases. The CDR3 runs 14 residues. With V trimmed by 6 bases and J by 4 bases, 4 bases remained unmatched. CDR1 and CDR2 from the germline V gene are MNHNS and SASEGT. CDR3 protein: CASRRGTGADTQYF. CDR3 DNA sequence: TGTGCCAGCAGGAGAGGGACAGGGGCAGATACGCAGTATTTT.

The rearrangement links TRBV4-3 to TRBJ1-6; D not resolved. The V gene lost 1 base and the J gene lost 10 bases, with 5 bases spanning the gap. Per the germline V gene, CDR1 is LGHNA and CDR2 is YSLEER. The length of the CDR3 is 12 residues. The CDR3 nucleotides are TGCGCCAGCAGCCAAGGAGAATCACCCCTCCACTTT. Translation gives CASSQGESPLHF.

Here the CDR3 reads CASSSSPDVNTEAFF. Here the CDR3 DNA reads TGTGCCAGCAGCTCCAGCCCGGATGTTAACACTGAAGCTTTCTTT. The genes are TRBV7-6 and TRBJ1-1; no definite D call. The CDR3 totals 15 residues. Germline V gene sequence: CDR1 SGHVS, CDR2 FNYEAQ. V dropped 4 bases and J dropped 2 bases, with 14 bases sitting between them.

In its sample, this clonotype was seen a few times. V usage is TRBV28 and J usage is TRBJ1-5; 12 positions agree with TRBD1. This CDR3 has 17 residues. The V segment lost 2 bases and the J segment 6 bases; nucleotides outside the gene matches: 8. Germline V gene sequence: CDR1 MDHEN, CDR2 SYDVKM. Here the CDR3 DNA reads TGTGCCAGCAGTTTAGGGGGGACAGGGGGCAGGAGTCAGCCCCAGCATTTT. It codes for CASSLGGTGGRSQPQHF.

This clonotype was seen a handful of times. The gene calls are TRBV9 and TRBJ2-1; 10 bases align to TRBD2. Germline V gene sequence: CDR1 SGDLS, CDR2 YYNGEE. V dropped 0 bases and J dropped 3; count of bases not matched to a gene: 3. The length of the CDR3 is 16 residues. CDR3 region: CASSVGTSGDYNEQFF. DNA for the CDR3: TGTGCCAGCAGCGTAGGTACTAGCGGGGACTACAATGAGCAGTTCTTC.

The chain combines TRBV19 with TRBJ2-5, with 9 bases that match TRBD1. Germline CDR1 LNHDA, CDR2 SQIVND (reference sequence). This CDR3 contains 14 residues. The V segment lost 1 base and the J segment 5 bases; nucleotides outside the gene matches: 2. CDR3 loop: CASSIGGTGETQYF. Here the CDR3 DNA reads TGTGCCAGTAGTATAGGTGGGACAGGGGAGACCCAGTACTTC.

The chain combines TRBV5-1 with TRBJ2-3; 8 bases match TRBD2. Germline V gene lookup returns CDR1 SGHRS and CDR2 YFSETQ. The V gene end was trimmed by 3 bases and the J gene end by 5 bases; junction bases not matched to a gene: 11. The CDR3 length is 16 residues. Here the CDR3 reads CASSSGGGPGRDTQYF. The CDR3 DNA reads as TGCGCCAGCAGCTCTGGCGGGGGGCCTGGTCGAGATACGCAGTATTTT.

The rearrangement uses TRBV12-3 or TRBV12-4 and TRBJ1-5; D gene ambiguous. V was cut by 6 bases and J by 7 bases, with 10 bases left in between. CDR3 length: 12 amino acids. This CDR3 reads CASSSAGQPQHF. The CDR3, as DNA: TGTGCCAGCAGCTCGGCTGGCCAGCCCCAGCATTTT.

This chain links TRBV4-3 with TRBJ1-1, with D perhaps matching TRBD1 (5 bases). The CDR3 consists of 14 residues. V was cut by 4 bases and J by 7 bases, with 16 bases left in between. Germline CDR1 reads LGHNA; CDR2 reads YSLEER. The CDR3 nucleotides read TGCGCCAGCAGCCGGACATCCGAGGTGCGTGAAGCTTTCTTT. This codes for CASSRTSEVREAFF.

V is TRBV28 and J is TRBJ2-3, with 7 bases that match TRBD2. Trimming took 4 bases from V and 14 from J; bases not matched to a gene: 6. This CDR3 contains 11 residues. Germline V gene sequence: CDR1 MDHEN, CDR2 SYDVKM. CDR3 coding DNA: TGTGCCAGCAGTTCCGTCGGGGGGAGGTATTTT. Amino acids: CASSSVGGRYF.

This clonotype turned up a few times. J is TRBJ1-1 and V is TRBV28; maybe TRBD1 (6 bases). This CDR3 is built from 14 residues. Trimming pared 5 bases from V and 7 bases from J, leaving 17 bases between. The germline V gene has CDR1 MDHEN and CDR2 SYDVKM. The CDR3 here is CASSVIQGKNEAFF. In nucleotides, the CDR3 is TGTGCCAGCAGTGTGATACAGGGCAAAAATGAAGCTTTCTTT.

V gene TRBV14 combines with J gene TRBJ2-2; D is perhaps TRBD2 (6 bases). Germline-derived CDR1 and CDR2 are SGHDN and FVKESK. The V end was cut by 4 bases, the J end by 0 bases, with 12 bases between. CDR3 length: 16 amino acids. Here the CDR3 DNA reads TGTGCCAGCAGCCCCGTCGGGGGTTCGAACACCGGGGAGCTGTTTTTT. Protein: CASSPVGGSNTGELFF.

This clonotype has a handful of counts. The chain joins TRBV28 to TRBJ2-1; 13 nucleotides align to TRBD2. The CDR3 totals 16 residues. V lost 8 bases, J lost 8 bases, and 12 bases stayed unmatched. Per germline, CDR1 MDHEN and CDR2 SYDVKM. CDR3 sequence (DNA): TGTGCCAGCGCGGTGGGACTAGCGGGAACCGGGGATGAGCAGTTCTTC. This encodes CASAVGLAGTGDEQFF. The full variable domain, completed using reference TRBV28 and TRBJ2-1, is DVKVTQSSRYLVKRTGEKVFLECVQDMDHENMFWYRQDPGLGLRLIYFSYDVKMKEKGDIPEGYSVSREKKERFSLILESASTNQTSMYLCASAVGLAGTGDEQFFGPGTRLTVL.

The CDR3 region has the DNA TGTGCCAGCAAAGGGACAGACAAGTCACCCCTCCACTTT. Translated, it gives CASKGTDKSPLHF. The V gene is TRBV5-4, the J gene TRBJ1-6, with 7 bases that match TRBD1. The CDR3 length is 13 residues. The germline V gene encodes CDR1 SGHNT and CDR2 YYREEE (reference sequence). Trimming cost V 6 bases and J 10 bases; bases outside gene matches: 7. Complete variable domain (other parts from reference TRBV5-4 and TRBJ1-6): ETGVTQSPTHLIKTRGQQVTLRCSSQSGHNTVSWYQQALGQGPQFIFQYYREEENGRGNFPPRFSGLQFPNYSSELNVNALELDDSALYLCASKGTDKSPLHFGNGTRLTVT.

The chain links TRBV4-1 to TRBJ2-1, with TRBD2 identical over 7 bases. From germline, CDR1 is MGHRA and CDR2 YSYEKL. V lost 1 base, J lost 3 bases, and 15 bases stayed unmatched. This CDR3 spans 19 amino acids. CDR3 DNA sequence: TGCGCCAGCAGCCAAGGTCTAGCGGCCTTCAACCCCAACTACAATGAGCAGTTCTTC. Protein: CASSQGLAAFNPNYNEQFF.

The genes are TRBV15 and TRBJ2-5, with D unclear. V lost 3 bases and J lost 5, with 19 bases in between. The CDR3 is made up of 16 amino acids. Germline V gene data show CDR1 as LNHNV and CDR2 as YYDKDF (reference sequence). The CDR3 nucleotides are TGTGCCACCAGCAGTTACGGTGGAGCCCTGGGGGAGACCCAGTACTTC. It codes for CATSSYGGALGETQYF.

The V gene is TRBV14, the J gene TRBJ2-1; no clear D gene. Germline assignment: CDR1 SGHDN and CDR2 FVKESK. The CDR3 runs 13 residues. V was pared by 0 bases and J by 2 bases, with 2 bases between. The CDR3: CASSQETYNEQFF. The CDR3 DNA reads TGTGCCAGCAGCCAAGAGACCTACAATGAGCAGTTCTTC.

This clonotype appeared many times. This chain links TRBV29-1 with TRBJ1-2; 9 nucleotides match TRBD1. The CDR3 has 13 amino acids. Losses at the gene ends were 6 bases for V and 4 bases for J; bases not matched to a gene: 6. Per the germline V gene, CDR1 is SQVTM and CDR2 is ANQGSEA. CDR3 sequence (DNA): TGCAGCGTAGAGGGACAGGGTATCTATGGCTACACCTTC. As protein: CSVEGQGIYGYTF.